This TCR beta chain was recovered during a study of CD8 T cells in Susac syndrome. CDR1 is KGHDR, CDR2 SFDVKD, per germline. The CDR3 has 14 amino acids. V lost 3 bases and J lost 4, with 11 bases in between. With respect to this clonotype: Its antigen is still unknown.

TCR beta sequencing covered blood CD8+ and CD4+ T cells. In the multiple sclerosis control group, patients were treatment-naive and had stable or active relapsing-remitting disease. The study's findings and limits: By the study's own acknowledgment, its TCR sequencing and HLA analysis included relatively few individuals.

Reverse transcription of about 0.45 to 1 ug RNA was carried out with random hexamers. A multiplex approach, immunoSEQ multiplex PCR, amplified TCR beta CDR3 across 54 Vbeta and 13 Jbeta. TCRdb itself ran the immunoSEQ multiplex PCR reads through MiXCR, one entry per CDR3 protein. The table lists some 200,000 distinct CDR3 sequences, 90% to 95% of them singletons. The chain links TRBV24-1 to TRBJ1-2; D unresolved. The TCR sequence derives from a human donor with multiple sclerosis. The sequenced sample consisted of CD4+ T cells from PBMCs. CDR3: CATSDQQSIYGYTF. CDR3 nucleotide sequence: TGTGCCACCAGTGATCAACAGAGTATCTATGGCTACACCTTC.